These T cell receptor beta chains were read from a single sample in a study of T cell responses to AZD1222 COVID-19 vaccine. Sequencing used immunoSEQ multiplex PCR; TCRdb keeps in-frame clones, though not all of them. The sample carries approximately 94,000 clones, over 75% recorded once. The sequenced sample was peripheral blood, obtained on day 0 of MenACWY control vaccination. These receptors all stem from an adult in good health. Both conserved end residues are part of each CDR3. Fields, in order: V gene, D gene, J gene, clone size, CDR3 DNA, CDR3 protein. A D gene is named only where the DNA matches it firmly. Not all rows give a size; the values are once, few, many and, for expanded clones, a class.

TRBV6-5	-	TRBJ2-1	-	TGTGCCAGCAGTTTCCGGGGGCCGAGCTCCTACAATGAGCAGTTCTTC	CASSFRGPSSYNEQFF
TRBV6-6	TRBD1	TRBJ1-2	once	TGTGCCAGCAGTGCCCTGGGACAGGAGGGCTATGGCTACACCTTC	CASSALGQEGYGYTF
TRBV2	-	TRBJ1-5	-	TGTGCCAGCAGTCGAGACCTTAATCAGCCCCAGCATTTT	CASSRDLNQPQHF
TRBV21-1	-	TRBJ2-3	-	TGTGCCAGCAGCAAAAGGGGGAACAGGAGTATTGAGTATTTT	CASSKRGNRSIEYF
TRBV28	TRBD2	TRBJ2-1	once	TGTGCCAGCAGTTCCCGATTGGGTTTCGGGACTAGCGGGTTCAATGAGCAGTTCTTC	CASSSRLGFGTSGFNEQFF
TRBV12-3/TRBV12-4	-	TRBJ2-5	-	TGTGCCAGCAGTTTATACGTCCAAGAGACCCAGTACTTC	CASSLYVQETQYF
TRBV27	TRBD1	TRBJ2-1	-	TGTGCCAGCAGTATACGAGCAGACAGGGTCAATGAGCAGTTCTTC	CASSIRADRVNEQFF
TRBV18	-	TRBJ2-7	-	TGTGCCAGCTCACCAGGGGTGAGTTCCTACGAGCAGTACTTC	CASSPGVSSYEQYF
TRBV7-9	TRBD1	TRBJ1-1	-	TGTGCCAGCAGCCCGACAGGGCCTGAAGCTTTCTTT	CASSPTGPEAFF
TRBV6-2/TRBV6-3	-	TRBJ1-2	-	TGTGCCAGCAGTCCAACCAGGGGACACATACTCTATGGCTACACCTTC	CASSPTRGHILYGYTF
TRBV29-1	-	TRBJ1-2	-	TGCAGCGCCGACGGAGGGTTGTCTCGGTATGGCTACACCTTC	CSADGGLSRYGYTF
TRBV7-7	-	TRBJ1-4	-	TGTGCCAGCAGCTTAAAAGAGGGAGGGAAACTGTTTTTT	CASSLKEGGKLFF
TRBV6-5	-	TRBJ2-7	-	TGTGCCAGCAGTTACACCCCTGGCAGGGCCGAGCAGTACTTC	CASSYTPGRAEQYF
TRBV7-6	-	TRBJ2-7	-	TGTGCCAGCAGCTTCGGTCCCCGACAGGATGTTTCGTACGAGCAGTACTTC	CASSFGPRQDVSYEQYF
TRBV2	TRBD1	TRBJ1-1	-	TGTGCCAGCAGGCGACAGGGACTGAACACTGAAGCTTTCTTT	CASRRQGLNTEAFF
TRBV11-2	TRBD1	TRBJ2-3	-	TGTGCCAGCAGCCACTACCGGTCCCGGGACAGGCCGCCGGGTACGCAGTATTTT	CASSHYRSRDRPPGTQYF